This T cell receptor (beta chain) was recorded in a study of cytomegalovirus exposure and HLA in healthy donors. Study conclusions and caveats: Sequencing likely produced, as an artifact, a cluster of highly shared sequence variants.

CDR1 and CDR2 from the germline V gene are MNHEY and SMNVEV (reference sequence). The CDR3 runs to 17 residues. V was shortened by 1 base and J by 2 bases, with 15 bases between the two germline ends. In the case of this clone: Its antigen is still unknown.

The PCR was carried out with 60 Vbeta primers and 13 Jbeta primers. This table comes from immunoSEQ multiplex PCR, and its TCRdb copy is limited to in-frame clones, with some not included. The table records fewer than 200,000 clones, roughly four fifths of them present only once. The sequence was obtained from a man aged 18 to 29 in good health and CMV-seronegative. The V gene is TRBV27, the J gene TRBJ2-1; tentative D call: TRBD1 (5 bases). Sequenced sample: PBMCs. The CDR3 protein is CASSLFPELGAYNEQFF. Here the CDR3 DNA reads TGTGCCAGCAGTTTATTTCCGGAGCTAGGGGCCTACAATGAGCAGTTCTTC.